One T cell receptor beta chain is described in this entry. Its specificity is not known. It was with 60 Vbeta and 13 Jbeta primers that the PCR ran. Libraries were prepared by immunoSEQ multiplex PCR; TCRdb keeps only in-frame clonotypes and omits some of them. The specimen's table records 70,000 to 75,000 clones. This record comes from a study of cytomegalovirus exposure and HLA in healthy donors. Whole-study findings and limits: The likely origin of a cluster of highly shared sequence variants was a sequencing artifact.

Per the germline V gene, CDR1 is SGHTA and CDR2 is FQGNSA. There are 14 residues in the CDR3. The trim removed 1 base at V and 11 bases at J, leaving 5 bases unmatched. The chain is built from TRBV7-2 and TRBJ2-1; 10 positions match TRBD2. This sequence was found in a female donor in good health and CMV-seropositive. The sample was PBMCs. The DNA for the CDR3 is TGTGCCAGCAGCTTAGTAGGGACTAGCGATCAGCAGTTCTTC. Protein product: CASSLVGTSDQQFF.